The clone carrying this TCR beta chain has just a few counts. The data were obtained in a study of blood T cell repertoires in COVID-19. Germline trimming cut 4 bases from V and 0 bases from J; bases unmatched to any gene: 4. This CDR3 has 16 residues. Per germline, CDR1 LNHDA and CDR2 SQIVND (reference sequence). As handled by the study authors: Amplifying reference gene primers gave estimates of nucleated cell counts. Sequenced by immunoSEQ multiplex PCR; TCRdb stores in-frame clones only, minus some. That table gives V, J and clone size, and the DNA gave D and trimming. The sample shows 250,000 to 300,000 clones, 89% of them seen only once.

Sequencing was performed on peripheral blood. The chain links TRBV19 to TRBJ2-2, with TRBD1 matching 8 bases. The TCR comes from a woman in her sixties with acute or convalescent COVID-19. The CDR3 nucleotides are TGTGCCAGTAGTAGGGGGACAGGTGCGAACACCGGGGAGCTGTTTTTT. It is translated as CASSRGTGANTGELFF. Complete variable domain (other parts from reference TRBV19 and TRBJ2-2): DGGITQSPKYLFRKEGQNVTLSCEQNLNHDAMYWYRQDPGQGLRLIYYSQIVNDFQKGDIAEGYSVSREKKESFPLTVTSAQKNPTAFYLCASSRGTGANTGELFFGEGSRLTVL.